One sample yielded the 19 T cell receptor beta chains listed below, sequenced in a study of T cell changes during pregnancy in multiple sclerosis. Libraries were prepared by immunoSEQ multiplex PCR; TCRdb keeps only in-frame clonotypes and omits some of them. The sample consists of under 70,000 clones, roughly 88% of them appearing once. This specimen was peripheral blood, taken in the third trimester of pregnancy. Receptors originate from a female donor in good health, enrolled as a control in a pregnancy study.

V gene TRBV7-8 combines with J gene TRBJ2-7, with 14 nucleotides matching TRBD2. The CDR3 totals 15 residues. Germline loops: CDR1 SGHVS, CDR2 FQNEAQ. Losses at the gene ends were 5 bases for V and 6 bases for J; bases not matched to a gene: 6. The CDR3 sequence: CASSLGLAGASEQYF. The CDR3 DNA reads as TGTGCCAGCAGCCTGGGACTAGCGGGAGCCTCCGAGCAGTACTTC.

The rearrangement uses TRBV4-2 and TRBJ1-2; 7 bases are a match to TRBD1. V shed 1 base, J shed 3 bases, and the junction held 2 bases outside the gene matches. The CDR3 extends over 14 amino acids. Germline CDR1 reads LGHNA; CDR2 reads YNFKEQ. The CDR3 spells CASSQVGGDYGYTF. The CDR3 DNA reads as TGTGCCAGCAGCCAAGTAGGGGGCGACTATGGCTACACCTTC.

The chain uses TRBV2 and TRBJ2-7; D ambiguous. Trimming pared 6 bases from V and 3 bases from J, leaving 9 bases between. Germline CDR1 SNHLY, CDR2 FYNNEI. CDR3 length equals 12 residues. The CDR3, as DNA: TGTGCCAGCAGGGTAGACAACTACGAGCAGTACTTC. Translation: CASRVDNYEQYF.

V and J are TRBV12-5 and TRBJ2-2; no clear D. The CDR3 has 13 residues. V was pared by 10 bases and J by 1 base, with 10 bases between. Germline V CDR1 and CDR2: LGHNT, FRNRAP. DNA for the CDR3: TGTGCTACCCGAGGCGAGAACACCGGGGAGCTGTTTTTT. This gives the protein CATRGENTGELFF.

V and J are TRBV23-1 and TRBJ1-2, with unresolved D. TRBV23-1 is an open reading frame whose function is uncertain. The CDR3 length is 14 residues. Trimming took 4 bases from V and 7 from J, leaving 16 bases between them. The chain's CDR3 is CASSRLLWPSGYTF. CDR3 coding DNA: TGCGCCAGCAGTCGTTTACTATGGCCGTCTGGCTACACCTTC.

This rearrangement joins TRBV29-1 to TRBJ2-3; TRBD2 matches 7 bases. Trimming took 5 bases from V and 2 from J; bases not matched to a gene: 4. The germline gives CDR1 SQVTM, CDR2 ANQGSEA. The CDR3 extends over 13 amino acids. CDR3 sequence reads: CSVPGRATDTQYF. The CDR3 DNA follows: TGCAGCGTTCCTGGGAGGGCCACAGATACGCAGTATTTT.

The chain employs TRBV5-1 and TRBJ2-7; the match to TRBD1 covers 8 bases. Germline-derived CDR1 and CDR2 are SGHRS and YFSETQ. The CDR3 consists of 15 residues. V was clipped by 0 bases and J by 4 bases; unmatched bases: 6. DNA for the CDR3: TGCGCCAGCAGCTTGGCTGGGACAGGTCGGTACGAGCAGTACTTC. Translation: CASSLAGTGRYEQYF.

V gene TRBV11-2 combines with J gene TRBJ1-1, with D unresolved. The V gene's germline CDR1 is SGHAT and CDR2 FQNNGV. Between the trimmed V and J ends, which lost 6 bases and 2 bases, there was a span of 13 bases. This CDR3 is 14 amino acids long. The CDR3 DNA follows: TGTGCCAGCAGGCCGCGGGGTGGCAACACTGAAGCTTTCTTT. Translated: CASRPRGGNTEAFF.

Points on this clone: An end of the junction does not agree with germline; a read error may underlie this. The V call is TRBV6-6, the J call TRBJ2-2; TRBD2 agrees at 7 bases. The V gene's germline CDR1 is MNHNY and CDR2 SVGAGI (reference sequence). The CDR3 extends over 14 amino acids. CDR3 loop: CASKGGSSTGELFF. CDR3 nucleotide sequence: TGTGCGAGCAAGGGCGGGAGTTCCACCGGGGAGCTGTTTTTT.

This chain connects TRBV5-5 to TRBJ1-1; a possible D gene is TRBD1 (5 bases). The germline CDR1 and CDR2 sequences are SGHKS and YYEKEE (reference sequence). This CDR3 region has 12 residues. The V gene lost 3 bases and the J gene lost 3 bases, with 6 bases spanning the gap. The CDR3 region is CASSWGDTEAFF. As DNA, the CDR3 is TGTGCCAGCAGCTGGGGGGACACTGAAGCTTTCTTT.

V usage is TRBV21-1 and J usage is TRBJ2-5; the listed D gene, TRBD2, was not tested against the DNA. TRBV21-1 corresponds to a pseudogene. The CDR3 is 14 amino acids. This CDR3 reads CASSVDGKQETQYF. CDR3 sequence (DNA): TGTGCCAGCAGCGTTGACGGGAAACAAGAGACCCAGTACTTC.

V is TRBV18 and J is TRBJ1-4; 8 bases agree with TRBD1. Per germline, CDR1 KGHSH and CDR2 LQKENI. The V and J ends lost 6 bases and 6 bases, in that order; junction bases with no gene match: 6. CDR3 length: 14 residues. The CDR3 loop is CASSLGTGDEKLFF. In nucleotides, the CDR3 is TGTGCCAGCTCTCTCGGGACAGGAGATGAAAAACTGTTTTTT.

V usage is TRBV5-1 and J usage is TRBJ2-1, with 12 bases fitting TRBD2. Germline CDR1 SGHRS, CDR2 YFSETQ. Germline trimming cut 0 bases from V and 8 bases from J; bases unmatched to any gene: 6. The CDR3 spans 16 residues. CDR3 amino acids: CASSLALAGGRDEQFF. In DNA form, the CDR3 reads TGCGCCAGCAGCTTGGCCCTAGCGGGGGGGCGGGATGAGCAGTTCTTC.

V is TRBV5-1 and J is TRBJ2-1; D gene uncertain. CDR3 length: 18 amino acids. V dropped 7 bases and J dropped 0 bases, with 23 bases sitting between them. Germline CDR1 SGHRS, CDR2 YFSETQ. The CDR3 bases are TGCGCCAGCTCCAACCCCGCTTCCGGCCCTAGCTCCTACAATGAGCAGTTCTTC. It yields the protein CASSNPASGPSSYNEQFF.

This sequence joins TRBV19 and TRBJ1-1; unclear D gene. The CDR3 extends over 14 amino acids. V was trimmed by 4 bases and J by 0 bases, leaving 9 bases between them. The V gene's germline CDR1 is LNHDA and CDR2 SQIVND (reference sequence). The CDR3 coding sequence is TGTGCCAGTAGTAACACCCGCATGAACACTGAAGCTTTCTTT. Its protein is CASSNTRMNTEAFF.

The CDR3 DNA reads TGTGCCAGCAGCACTTTAGGGGCGGGCACAGATACGCAGTATTTT. Translated, it gives CASSTLGAGTDTQYF. V is TRBV9 and J is TRBJ2-3; D may be TRBD1 (5 bases). The germline V and J ends were trimmed by 4 bases and 1 base, with 13 bases remaining between them. This CDR3 has 15 residues. The germline CDR1 and CDR2 sequences are SGDLS and YYNGEE.

The V and J genes are TRBV27 and TRBJ1-5; tentative D call: TRBD1 (6 bases). The length of the CDR3 is 14 residues. Germline V lookup: CDR1 MNHEY, CDR2 SMNVEV (reference sequence). The germline V and J ends were trimmed by 3 bases and 3 bases, with 9 bases remaining between them. The CDR3 spells CASSFQGPNQPQHF. CDR3 in DNA: TGTGCCAGCAGTTTTCAGGGGCCCAATCAGCCCCAGCATTTT.

V gene TRBV29-1 combines with J gene TRBJ2-1, with 15 bases lining up with TRBD2. The germline gives CDR1 SQVTM, CDR2 ANQGSEA. The CDR3 has 14 residues. Germline trimming cut 4 bases from V and 7 bases from J; bases unmatched to any gene: 2. This CDR3 is CSVGGLAGGNEQFF. CDR3 DNA sequence: TGCAGCGTTGGGGGACTAGCGGGAGGTAATGAGCAGTTCTTC.

This chain uses TRBV11-3 with TRBJ2-7, with 10 bases that match TRBD2. Per germline, CDR1 SGHNT and CDR2 YENEEA. Germline trimming cut 1 base from V and 2 bases from J; bases unmatched to any gene: 2. The CDR3 spans 15 residues. CDR3 sequence (DNA): TGTGCCAGCAGCTTAGCAGCGGGGGGGGCCTACGAGCAGTACTTC. It yields the protein CASSLAAGGAYEQYF. Using reference TRBV11-3 and TRBJ2-7 for the parts outside the CDR3, the full variable domain is EAGVVQSPRYKIIEKKQPVAFWCNPISGHNTLYWYLQNLGQGPELLIRYENEEAVDDSQLPKDRFSAERLKGVDSTLKIQPAELGDSAVYLCASSLAAGGAYEQYFGPGTRLTVT.